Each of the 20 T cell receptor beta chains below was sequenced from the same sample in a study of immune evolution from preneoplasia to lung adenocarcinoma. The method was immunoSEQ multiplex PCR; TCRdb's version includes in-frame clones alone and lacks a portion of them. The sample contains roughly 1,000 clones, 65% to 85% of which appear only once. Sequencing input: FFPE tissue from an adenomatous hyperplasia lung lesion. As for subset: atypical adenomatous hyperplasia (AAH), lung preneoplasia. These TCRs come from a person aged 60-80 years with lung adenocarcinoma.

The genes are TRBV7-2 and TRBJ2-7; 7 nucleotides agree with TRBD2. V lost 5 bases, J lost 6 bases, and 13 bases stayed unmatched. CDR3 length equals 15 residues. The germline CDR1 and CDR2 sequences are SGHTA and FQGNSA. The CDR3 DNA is TGTGCCAGCAGCGATAGGACTAGGATTCAACTCGAGCAGTACTTC. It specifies CASSDRTRIQLEQYF. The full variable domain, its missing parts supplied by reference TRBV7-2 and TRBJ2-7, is GAGVSQSPSNKVTEKGKDVELRCDPISGHTALYWYRQSLGQGLEFLIYFQGNSAPDKSGLPSDRFSAERTGGSVSTLTIQRTQQEDSAVYLCASSDRTRIQLEQYFGPGTRLTVT.

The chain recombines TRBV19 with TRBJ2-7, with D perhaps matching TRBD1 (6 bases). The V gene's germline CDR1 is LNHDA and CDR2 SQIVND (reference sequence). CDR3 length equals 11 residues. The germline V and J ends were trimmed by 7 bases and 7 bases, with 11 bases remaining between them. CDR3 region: CASTQGDEQYF. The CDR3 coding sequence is TGTGCCAGTACACAGGGCGATGAGCAGTACTTC.

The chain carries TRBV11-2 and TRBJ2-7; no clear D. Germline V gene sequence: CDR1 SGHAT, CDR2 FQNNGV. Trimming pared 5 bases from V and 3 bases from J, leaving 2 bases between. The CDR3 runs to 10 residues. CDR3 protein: CASSNYEQYF. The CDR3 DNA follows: TGTGCCAGCAGCAACTACGAGCAGTACTTC. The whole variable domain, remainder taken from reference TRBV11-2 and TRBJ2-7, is EAGVAQSPRYKIIEKRQSVAFWCNPISGHATLYWYQQILGQGPKLLIQFQNNGVVDDSQLPKDRFSAERLKGVDSTLKIQPAKLEDSAVYLCASSNYEQYFGPGTRLTVT.

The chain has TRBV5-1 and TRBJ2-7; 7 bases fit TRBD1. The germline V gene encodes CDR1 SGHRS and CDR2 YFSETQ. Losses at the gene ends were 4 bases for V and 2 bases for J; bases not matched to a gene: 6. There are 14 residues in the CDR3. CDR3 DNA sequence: TGCGCCAGCAGCCCGGCACAGGGGACCTACGAGCAGTACTTC. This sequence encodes CASSPAQGTYEQYF.

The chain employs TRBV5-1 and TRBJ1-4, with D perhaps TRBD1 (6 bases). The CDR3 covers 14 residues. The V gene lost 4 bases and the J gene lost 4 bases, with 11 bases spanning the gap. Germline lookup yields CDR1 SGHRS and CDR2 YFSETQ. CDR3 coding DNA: TGCGCCAGCAGCCTACAGGGAATTAATGAAAAACTGTTTTTT. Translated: CASSLQGINEKLFF.

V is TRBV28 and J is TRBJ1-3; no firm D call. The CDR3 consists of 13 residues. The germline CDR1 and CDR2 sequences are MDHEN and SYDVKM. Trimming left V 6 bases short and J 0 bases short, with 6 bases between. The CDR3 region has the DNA TGTGCCAGCAGAGGATACTCTGGAAACACCATATATTTT. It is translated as CASRGYSGNTIYF.

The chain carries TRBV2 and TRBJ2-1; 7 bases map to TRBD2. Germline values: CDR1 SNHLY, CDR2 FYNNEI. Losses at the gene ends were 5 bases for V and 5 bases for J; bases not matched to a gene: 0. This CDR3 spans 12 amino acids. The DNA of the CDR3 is TGTGCCAGCAGTCTAGCGGACAATGAGCAGTTCTTC. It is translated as CASSLADNEQFF.

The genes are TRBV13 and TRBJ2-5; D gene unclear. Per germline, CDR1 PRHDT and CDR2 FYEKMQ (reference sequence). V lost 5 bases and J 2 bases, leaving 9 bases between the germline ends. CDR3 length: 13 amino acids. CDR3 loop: CASSPQAQETQYF. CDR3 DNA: TGTGCCAGCAGCCCCCAGGCACAAGAGACCCAGTACTTC.

CDR3 DNA sequence: TGTGCCAGCAGTGAGGCAGCCGACTACCTCTATGGCTACACCTTC. This encodes CASSEAADYLYGYTF. The chain employs TRBV6-1 and TRBJ1-2; D call uncertain. V lost 3 bases and J lost 4, with 15 bases in between. Germline V CDR1 and CDR2: MNHNS, SASEGT. The CDR3 consists of 15 residues.

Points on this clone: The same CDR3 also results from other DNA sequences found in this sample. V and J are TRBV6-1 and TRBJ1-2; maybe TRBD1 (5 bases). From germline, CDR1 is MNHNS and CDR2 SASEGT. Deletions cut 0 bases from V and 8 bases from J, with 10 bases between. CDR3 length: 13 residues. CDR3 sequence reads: CASSEAGVRGYTF. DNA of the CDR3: TGTGCCAGCAGTGAAGCGGGGGTAAGGGGCTACACCTTC.

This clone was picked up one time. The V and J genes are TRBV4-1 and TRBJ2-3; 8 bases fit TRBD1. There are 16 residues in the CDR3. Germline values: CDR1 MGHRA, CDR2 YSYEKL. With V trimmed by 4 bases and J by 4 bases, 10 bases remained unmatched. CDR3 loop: CASSLQFQGAADTQYF. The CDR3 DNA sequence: TGCGCCAGCAGCCTACAATTCCAGGGGGCGGCAGATACGCAGTATTTT.

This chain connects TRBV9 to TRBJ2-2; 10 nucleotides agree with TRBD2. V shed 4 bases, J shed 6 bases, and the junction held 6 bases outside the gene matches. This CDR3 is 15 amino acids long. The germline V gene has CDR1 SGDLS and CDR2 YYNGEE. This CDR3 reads CASSPLAGEPGELFF. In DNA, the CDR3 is TGTGCCAGCAGCCCTCTAGCGGGAGAACCCGGGGAGCTGTTTTTT.

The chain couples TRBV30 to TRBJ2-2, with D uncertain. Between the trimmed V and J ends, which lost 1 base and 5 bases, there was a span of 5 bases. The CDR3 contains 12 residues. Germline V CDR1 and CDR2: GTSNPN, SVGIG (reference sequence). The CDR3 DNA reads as TGTGCCTGGAGTGGGGTTACCGGGGAGCTGTTTTTT. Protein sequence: CAWSGVTGELFF.

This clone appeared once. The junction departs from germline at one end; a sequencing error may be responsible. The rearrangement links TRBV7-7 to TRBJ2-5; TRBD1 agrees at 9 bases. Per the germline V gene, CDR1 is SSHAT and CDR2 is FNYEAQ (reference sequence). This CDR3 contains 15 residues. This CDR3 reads CASSNRGGTGETQYF. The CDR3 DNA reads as TGTGCTAGCAGCAATCGAGGGGGGACAGGGGAGACCCAGTACTTC.

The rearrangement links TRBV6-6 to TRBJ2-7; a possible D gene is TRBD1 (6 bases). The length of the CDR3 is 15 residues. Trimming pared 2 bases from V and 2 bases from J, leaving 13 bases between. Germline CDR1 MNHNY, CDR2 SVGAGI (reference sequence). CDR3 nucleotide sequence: TGTGCCAGCAGTTACGCCCGACAGGCCACCTACGAGCAGTACTTC. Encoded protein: CASSYARQATYEQYF.

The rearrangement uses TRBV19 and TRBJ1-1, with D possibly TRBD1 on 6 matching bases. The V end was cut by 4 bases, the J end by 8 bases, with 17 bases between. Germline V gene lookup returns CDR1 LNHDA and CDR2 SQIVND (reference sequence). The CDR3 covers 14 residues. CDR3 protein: CASSTPGGSWEAFF. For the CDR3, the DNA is TGTGCCAGTAGTACCCCGGGGGGCTCATGGGAAGCTTTCTTT.

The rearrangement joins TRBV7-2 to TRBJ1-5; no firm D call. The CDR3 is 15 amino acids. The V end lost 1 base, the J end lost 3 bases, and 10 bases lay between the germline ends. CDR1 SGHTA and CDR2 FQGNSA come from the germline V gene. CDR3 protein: CASSLGGVVNQPQHF. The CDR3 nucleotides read TGTGCCAGCAGCTTAGGGGGAGTAGTCAATCAGCCCCAGCATTTT. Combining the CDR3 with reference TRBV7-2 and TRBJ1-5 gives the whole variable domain GAGVSQSPSNKVTEKGKDVELRCDPISGHTALYWYRQSLGQGLEFLIYFQGNSAPDKSGLPSDRFSAERTGGSVSTLTIQRTQQEDSAVYLCASSLGGVVNQPQHFGDGTRLSIL.

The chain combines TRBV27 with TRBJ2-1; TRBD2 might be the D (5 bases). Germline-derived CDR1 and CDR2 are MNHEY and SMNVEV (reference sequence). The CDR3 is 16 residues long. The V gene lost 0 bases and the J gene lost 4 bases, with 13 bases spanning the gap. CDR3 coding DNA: TGTGCCAGCAGTTTATCAGCTTTCGGGGATTACAATGAGCAGTTCTTC. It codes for CASSLSAFGDYNEQFF.

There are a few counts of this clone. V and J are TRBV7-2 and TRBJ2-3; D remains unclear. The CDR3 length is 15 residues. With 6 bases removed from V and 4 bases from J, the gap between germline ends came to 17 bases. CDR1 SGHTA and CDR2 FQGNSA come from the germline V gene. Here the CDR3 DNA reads TGTGCCAGCAGGCAAAGCAGTTCCCATCCAGATACGCAGTATTTT. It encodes CASRQSSSHPDTQYF. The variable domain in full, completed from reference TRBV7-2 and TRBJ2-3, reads GAGVSQSPSNKVTEKGKDVELRCDPISGHTALYWYRQSLGQGLEFLIYFQGNSAPDKSGLPSDRFSAERTGGSVSTLTIQRTQQEDSAVYLCASRQSSSHPDTQYFGPGTRLTVL.

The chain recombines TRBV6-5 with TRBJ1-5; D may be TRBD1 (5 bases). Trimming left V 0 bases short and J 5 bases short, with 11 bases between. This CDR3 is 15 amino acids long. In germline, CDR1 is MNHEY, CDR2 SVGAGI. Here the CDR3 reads CASSYSRGGDQPQHF. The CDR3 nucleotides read TGTGCCAGCAGTTACTCAAGGGGTGGCGATCAGCCCCAGCATTTT.